The rows below give T cell receptor beta chains drawn from one sample of a study of OX40 agonist ivuxolimab in advanced cancers. The assay was immunoSEQ multiplex PCR, and TCRdb's table has in-frame clones only and misses some. Among some 52,000 clones listed, roughly 92% were seen once. The sequencing here drew on CD4+ or CD8+ T cells sorted from blood, taken in a trial of the OX40 agonist ivuxolimab. These receptors all stem from an adult with an advanced solid tumor such as melanoma, head and neck, liver or kidney cancer. CDR3s include the opening cysteine and the closing phenylalanine or tryptophan. D genes are given only for firm matches. Size values are once, few and many counts, or a class for expanded clones, and some rows have none.

j_call	d_call	clone_size	v_call	cdr3_nt	cdr3_aa
TRBJ2-7	.	.	TRBV11-3	TGTGCCAGCAGCTCCAGGGATACCTACGAGCAGTACTTC	CASSSRDTYEQYF
TRBJ1-4	.	.	TRBV9	TGTGCCAGCAGCGTATCACCGAGTGAAAAACTGTTTTTT	CASSVSPSEKLFF
TRBJ2-1	.	.	TRBV6-1	TGTGCCAGCAGTGAAAGAGGAGGGGGGAGCCACTACAATGAGCAGTTCTTC	CASSERGGGSHYNEQFF
TRBJ2-2	.	.	TRBV9	TGTGCCAGCAGCGTAGATTACATCTCGAACACCGGGGAGCTGTTTTTT	CASSVDYISNTGELFF
TRBJ2-2	TRBD2	once	TRBV9	TGTGCCAGTCAACTAGCGGACCCCGGGGAGCTGTTTTTT	CASQLADPGELFF
TRBJ2-7	.	.	TRBV4-3	TGCGCCAGCAGCCAAGATACGCCAGTAAGACTCTACGAGCAGTACTTC	CASSQDTPVRLYEQYF
TRBJ2-3	TRBD2	.	TRBV10-2	TGCGCCAGCAGTGAGCCGGGACTAGACTTCGGAGATACGCAGTATTTT	CASSEPGLDFGDTQYF
TRBJ2-7	.	once	TRBV5-6	TGTGCCAGCAGCTTGGTCCCCGGGATGAGCTCCTACGAGCAGTACTTC	CASSLVPGMSSYEQYF
TRBJ1-2	.	.	TRBV9	TGTGCCAGCAGCCCCGGGACGAGTAACCATGGCTACACCTTC	CASSPGTSNHGYTF
TRBJ2-7	TRBD2	.	TRBV7-9	TGTGCCAGCAGCTTATTGCTAGCGGGGGCCCCTCGGGAGCAGTACTTC	CASSLLLAGAPREQYF
TRBJ2-7	.	.	TRBV9	TGTGCCAGCGGCGGGGCAGGGCCCTCCTACGAGCAGTACTTC	CASGGAGPSYEQYF
TRBJ2-1	.	.	TRBV29-1	TGCAGCGTTGTTCAGATGGGAGAGCAGTTCTTC	CSVVQMGEQFF
TRBJ2-7	.	.	TRBV7-7	TGTGCTAGCAGCCCGTCCGGGACAAACTACGAGCAGTACTTC	CASSPSGTNYEQYF
TRBJ2-3	.	once	TRBV7-9	TGTGCCAGCAGCTGGGGACTTTTAACCACAGATACGCAGTATTTT	CASSWGLLTTDTQYF
TRBJ2-2	TRBD1	.	TRBV27	TGTGCCAGCAGACAGGGGGACTACACCGGGGAGCTGTTTTTT	CASRQGDYTGELFF
TRBJ1-5	.	few	TRBV25-1	TGTGCCAGCAGCGAGGGTGGTCAGCCCCAGCATTTT	CASSEGGQPQHF
TRBJ1-4	.	few	TRBV7-8	TGTGCCAGCAGCTTAAGAGGGGACACTAATGAAAAACTGTTTTTT	CASSLRGDTNEKLFF
TRBJ1-1	.	.	TRBV7-9	TGTGCCAGCTTCCCGGGGGGAGACATGAACACTGAAGCTTTCTTT	CASFPGGDMNTEAFF
TRBJ2-7	.	.	TRBV28	TGTGCCAGCAGTTTCCTCAACACTATCCCCCCCTACGAGCAGTACTTC	CASSFLNTIPPYEQYF
TRBJ2-7	TRBD2	.	TRBV4-1	TGCGCCAGCAGCCAAGTCCTGGGGGGGGGCGAGCAGTACTTC	CASSQVLGGGEQYF
TRBJ2-1	.	.	TRBV28	TGTGCCGGAAAGGGGAGACTCGGTTCCGATGAGCAGTTCTTC	CAGKGRLGSDEQFF
TRBJ1-2	.	.	TRBV6-1	TGTGCCAGCAGCAGGACGGTCTCTGGCTACACCTTC	CASSRTVSGYTF
TRBJ1-1	.	.	TRBV28	TGTGCCAGCAGTGCGTCTCGGATTGGGGGCACTGAAGCTTTCTTT	CASSASRIGGTEAFF
TRBJ2-7	TRBD2	.	TRBV28	TGTGCCAGCAGTAGCGGACTAGCGGGAGGTCACTACGAGCAGTACTTC	CASSSGLAGGHYEQYF
TRBJ2-4	TRBD2	.	TRBV2	TGTGCCAGCAGCGCCGGACTAGCGGGAGAGTGGAACATTCAGTACTTC	CASSAGLAGEWNIQYF
TRBJ2-2	.	.	TRBV7-6	TGTGCCAGCAGCTTAGCGGGGGGCGACACCGGGGAGCTGTTTTTT	CASSLAGGDTGELFF
TRBJ2-7	.	.	TRBV4-3	TGCGCCAGCAGCCAAGAGGGAGGTGGGCAGGGAGGTTTGAGCGAGCAGTACTTC	CASSQEGGGQGGLSEQYF
TRBJ2-5	TRBD1	few	TRBV5-6	TGTGCCAGCAGCTGGGGAACAGGGGACCAGTACTTC	CASSWGTGDQYF
TRBJ1-5	.	.	TRBV7-9	TGTGCCAGCAGCCCAGCCGCGGATAGCAATCAGCCCCAGCATTTT	CASSPAADSNQPQHF
TRBJ1-2	.	.	TRBV27	TGTGCCAGCAGTGAAGACCTCTATGGCTACACCTTC	CASSEDLYGYTF
TRBJ2-5	.	.	TRBV7-9	TGTGCCAGCAGCTTCGGGGGGCTGGAGACCCAGTACTTC	CASSFGGLETQYF
TRBJ2-1	.	.	TRBV4-1	TGCGCCAGCAGCTTCTCCCGGGACGCCGACAAGGACGATGAGCAGTTCTTC	CASSFSRDADKDDEQFF
TRBJ1-2	.	.	TRBV29-1	TGCAGCGTTCTAGGGGGGGTCTATGGCTACACCTTC	CSVLGGVYGYTF
TRBJ2-1	.	few	TRBV7-9	TGTGCCAGCAGTTTTGAGGCTAGCTCCTACAATGAGCAGTTCTTC	CASSFEASSYNEQFF
TRBJ2-5	.	.	TRBV6-6	TGTGCCAGCAGTACCCCTCCGACAGAAGTACGTGAGACCCAGTACTTC	CASSTPPTEVRETQYF
TRBJ2-7	TRBD2	.	TRBV7-9	TGTGCCAGCAGCCCGCAGGGAGGGCGGGACTACGAGCAGTACTTC	CASSPQGGRDYEQYF
TRBJ2-1	TRBD2	.	TRBV28	TGTGCCAGCAGTTTATTCGGGACTAGCGGGAGTATCCACATTTACAATGAGCAGTTCTTC	CASSLFGTSGSIHIYNEQFF
TRBJ2-7	.	.	TRBV7-6	TGTGCCAGCAGCTTAGCTAGCGGTTCCTACGAGCAGTACTTC	CASSLASGSYEQYF
TRBJ2-3	.	.	TRBV28	TGTGCCAGCAGCGCCTTCCTTGATACGCAGTATTTT	CASSAFLDTQYF
TRBJ2-7	TRBD2	.	TRBV27	TGTGCCAGCAGTATATCTGGCGGGAGGTCCTACGAGCAGTACTTC	CASSISGGRSYEQYF
TRBJ2-1	.	once	TRBV2	TGTGCCAGCAGTGAAACCTGGGGGCATGAGGAGCAGTTCTTC	CASSETWGHEEQFF
TRBJ1-1	.	.	TRBV5-4	TGTGCCAGCAGCTTGGGTCCCAATGAAGAGAGCACTGAAGCTTTCTTT	CASSLGPNEESTEAFF
TRBJ2-3	TRBD2	.	TRBV7-9	TGTGCCAGCAGCCCTAGTGCCCGGACTAGCAGCACAGATACGCAGTATTTT	CASSPSARTSSTDTQYF
TRBJ2-3	.	.	TRBV28	TGTGCCAGCTACGGCGATACGCAGTATTTT	CASYGDTQYF
TRBJ2-5	TRBD1	.	TRBV9	TGTGCCAGCAGCGTAGTGGGGACAGGGTCGAGGGAGACCCAGTACTTC	CASSVVGTGSRETQYF
TRBJ2-1	.	.	TRBV19	TGTGCCAGTAGTATAGGGACCAGGAATGAGCAGTTCTTC	CASSIGTRNEQFF
TRBJ1-2	TRBD1	.	TRBV5-1	TGCGCCAGCGGACGGACAGGGGACTATGGCTACACCTTC	CASGRTGDYGYTF
TRBJ2-6	.	once	TRBV6-6	TGTGCCAGCAGTTACCAGGACAGTCTGGGGGCCAACGTCCTGACTTTC	CASSYQDSLGANVLTF
TRBJ1-2	.	once	TRBV28	TGTGCCAGCAGCTCTCCTCGGGGCAACTATGGCTACACCTTC	CASSSPRGNYGYTF
TRBJ2-7	.	.	TRBV27	TGTGCCAGCAGTCCTCGGACTATATCCTACGAGCAGTACTTC	CASSPRTISYEQYF
TRBJ1-1	TRBD1	.	TRBV5-1	TGCGCCAGCAGCTTGGCCGAAGGGGGACAGGATGAAGCTTTCTTT	CASSLAEGGQDEAFF
TRBJ2-1	TRBD2	.	TRBV27	TGTGCCAGCAGTTTTACTAGCGAGGGGAATGAGCAGTTCTTC	CASSFTSEGNEQFF
TRBJ2-1	.	.	TRBV4-3	TGCGCCAGCAGCCAAGGGATCTCCAATGAGCAGTTCTTC	CASSQGISNEQFF